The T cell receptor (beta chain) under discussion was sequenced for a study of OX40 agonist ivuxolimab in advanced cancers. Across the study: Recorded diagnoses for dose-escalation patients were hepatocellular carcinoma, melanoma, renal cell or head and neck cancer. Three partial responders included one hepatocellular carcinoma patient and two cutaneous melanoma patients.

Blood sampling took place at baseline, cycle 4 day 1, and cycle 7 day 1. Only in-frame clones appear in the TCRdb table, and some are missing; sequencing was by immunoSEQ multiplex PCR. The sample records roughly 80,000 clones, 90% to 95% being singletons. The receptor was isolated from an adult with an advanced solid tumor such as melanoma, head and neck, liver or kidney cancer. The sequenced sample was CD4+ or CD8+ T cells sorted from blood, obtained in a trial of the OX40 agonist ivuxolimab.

CDR3 DNA sequence: TGTGCCAGCAGCGCGGCAGGTACCTACGAGCAGTACTTC. It codes for CASSAAGTYEQYF. This rearrangement joins TRBV11-3 to TRBJ2-5; D unresolved. The DNA end favors TRBJ2-7, so the J call may be wrong. This CDR3 is built from 13 residues. The germline gives CDR1 SGHNT, CDR2 YENEEA.